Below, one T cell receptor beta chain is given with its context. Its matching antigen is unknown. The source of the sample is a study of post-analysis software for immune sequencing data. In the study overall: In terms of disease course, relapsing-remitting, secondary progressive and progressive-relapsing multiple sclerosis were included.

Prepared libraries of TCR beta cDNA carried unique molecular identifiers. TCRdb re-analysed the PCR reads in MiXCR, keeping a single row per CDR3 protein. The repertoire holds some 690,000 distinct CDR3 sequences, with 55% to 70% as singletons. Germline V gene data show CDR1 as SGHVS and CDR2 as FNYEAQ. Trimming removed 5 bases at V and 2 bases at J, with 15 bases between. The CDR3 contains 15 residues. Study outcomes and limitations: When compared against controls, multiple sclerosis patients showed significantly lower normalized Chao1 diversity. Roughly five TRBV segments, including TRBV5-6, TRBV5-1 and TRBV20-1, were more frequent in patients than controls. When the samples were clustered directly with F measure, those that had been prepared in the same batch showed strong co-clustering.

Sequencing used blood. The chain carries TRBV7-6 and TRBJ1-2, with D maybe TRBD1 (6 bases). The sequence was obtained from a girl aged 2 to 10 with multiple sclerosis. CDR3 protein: CASSGTTDANYGYTF. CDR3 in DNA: TGTGCCAGCAGCGGGACAACTGACGCCAACTATGGCTACACCTTC.